What follows are 12 T cell receptor beta chains derived from one specimen sequenced in a study of cytomegalovirus exposure and HLA in healthy donors (dated by TCRdb to 2016 to 2017). The receptor library was made with the immunoSEQ multiplex PCR assay. For the multiplex PCR, a mixture combining 60 forward primers for TCR Vbeta segments and 13 reverse primers for TCR Jbeta segments was used. As stored in TCRdb, this immuneACCESS dataset retains in-frame rearrangements with V and J assigned. A fraction of the clones does not appear; measured against another copy, unresolved V genes explain less than half of the discrepancy, and the remainder lacks a known reason. The sample profile shows around 120,000 clones; around 80% of them were found once. The ten most abundant clones make up 3.5% to 4.5% of the sample. The sequenced sample consisted of PBMCs. Receptors were obtained from a man aged 30-40 years in good health and CMV-seropositive.

Only one count was recorded for this clone. J is TRBJ2-5 and V is TRBV7-2, with 9 bases lining up with TRBD2. Per the germline V gene, CDR1 is SGHTA and CDR2 is FQGNSA. V lost 5 bases to trimming and J lost 7 bases; unmatched junction nucleotides: 11. The CDR3 has 15 residues. The CDR3: CASSKNSGGIGTQYF. The CDR3 DNA is TGTGCCAGCAGCAAAAATAGCGGGGGCATTGGGACCCAGTACTTC.

This rearrangement joins TRBV25-1 to TRBJ1-2; the D gene is possibly TRBD1 (6 bases). Trimming took 5 bases from V and 4 from J, leaving 17 bases between them. Germline lookup yields CDR1 MGHDK and CDR2 SYGVNS. The CDR3 has 15 residues. The CDR3 DNA follows: TGTGCCAGCAGTCAAAAAGGGGGACCGGCCTATGGCTACACCTTC. Translated: CASSQKGGPAYGYTF.

This clone appeared a few times. For the CDR3, the DNA is TGTGCCATCTTTCAGGCGGGGGCTGAAGCTTTCTTT. Amino acid sequence: CAIFQAGAEAFF. The V gene is TRBV6-6, the J gene TRBJ1-1; tentative D call: TRBD1 (5 bases). The CDR3 runs to 12 residues. V dropped 10 bases and J dropped 6 bases, with 15 bases sitting between them. CDR1 and CDR2 (germline): MNHNY, SVGAGI (reference sequence).

The CDR3 is CASPQNGVGELFF. The CDR3 DNA reads TGCGCCAGCCCTCAGAACGGGGTCGGGGAGCTGTTTTTT. The chain combines TRBV23-1 with TRBJ2-2; perhaps TRBD2 as D (5 bases). TRBV23-1 is annotated as an ORF whose role is uncertain. The CDR3 loop spans 13 amino acids. V dropped 8 bases and J dropped 7 bases, with 14 bases sitting between them.

The chain employs TRBV18 and TRBJ1-3; 8 bases fit TRBD1. The V gene end was trimmed by 3 bases and the J gene end by 4 bases; junction bases not matched to a gene: 2. There are 14 residues in the CDR3. Germline CDR1 is KGHSH and CDR2 is LQKENI. CDR3 nucleotide sequence: TGTGCCAGCTCACCGTGGACAGGGGGAAACACCATATATTTT. Translated: CASSPWTGGNTIYF.

This clone occurred a few times. The chain carries TRBV19 and TRBJ1-2; D is unresolved. V dropped 3 bases and J dropped 0 bases, with 17 bases sitting between them. Germline CDR1 reads LNHDA; CDR2 reads SQIVND (reference sequence). The CDR3 extends over 17 amino acids. DNA for the CDR3: TGTGCCAGTAGTATTCGACGGGCAGGACTACCTAACTATGGCTACACCTTC. It translates to CASSIRRAGLPNYGYTF. The variable domain in full, with the rest retrieved from reference TRBV19 and TRBJ1-2, is DGGITQSPKYLFRKEGQNVTLSCEQNLNHDAMYWYRQDPGQGLRLIYYSQIVNDFQKGDIAEGYSVSREKKESFPLTVTSAQKNPTAFYLCASSIRRAGLPNYGYTFGSGTRLTVV.

This chain joins TRBV28 and TRBJ2-6; 8 bases are a match to TRBD2. CDR1 is MDHEN, CDR2 SYDVKM, per germline. V shed 6 bases, J shed 4 bases, and the junction held 14 bases outside the gene matches. The CDR3 covers 18 residues. The CDR3 coding sequence is TGTGCCAGCAGACCGGGGGGGAAATATTACTCCGGGGCCAACGTCCTGACTTTC. This codes for CASRPGGKYYSGANVLTF.

The CDR3, as DNA: TGTGCCAGCAGCGGAGACAGGTACCAAGAGACCCAGTACTTC. Its translation: CASSGDRYQETQYF. This rearrangement joins TRBV5-5 to TRBJ2-5, with D perhaps matching TRBD1 (6 bases). The germline gives CDR1 SGHKS, CDR2 YYEKEE (reference sequence). The length of the CDR3 is 14 residues. V shed 4 bases and J shed 0 bases, with 10 bases lying between them.

This clone is a singleton in its sample. The V gene is TRBV9, the J gene TRBJ2-6; unclear D gene. Trimming left V 0 bases short and J 4 bases short, with 11 bases between. Germline V gene data show CDR1 as SGDLS and CDR2 as YYNGEE. This CDR3 is 16 amino acids long. The CDR3 DNA sequence: TGTGCCAGCAGCGTAGCCGTTACTCTGGGGGCCAACGTCCTGACTTTC. This encodes CASSVAVTLGANVLTF.

The rearrangement uses TRBV9 and TRBJ2-3, with a tentative D call TRBD2 (6 bases). The CDR3 covers 16 residues. Germline V gene lookup returns CDR1 SGDLS and CDR2 YYNGEE. The germline V and J ends were trimmed by 0 bases and 0 bases, with 11 bases remaining between them. The CDR3 protein is CASSVGQRASTDTQYF. The CDR3 DNA reads as TGTGCCAGCAGCGTAGGGCAGCGGGCTAGCACAGATACGCAGTATTTT.

This clone was seen only once. CDR3 residues: CASGQSTGTGANVLTF. Written as DNA, the CDR3 is TGTGCCAGCGGCCAATCAACAGGGACTGGGGCCAACGTCCTGACTTTC. J is TRBJ2-6 and V is TRBV7-3; D may be TRBD1 (6 bases). The germline CDR1 and CDR2 sequences are SGHTA and FQGTGA. V gave up 8 bases and J gave up 2 bases, with 16 bases separating them. CDR3 length: 16 amino acids.

This rearrangement joins TRBV7-2 to TRBJ1-2; the match to TRBD1 covers 8 bases. CDR1 and CDR2 from the germline V gene are SGHTA and FQGNSA. The CDR3 length is 13 residues. The ends lost 5 bases at V and 7 bases at J; junction bases unmatched: 6. The CDR3 DNA follows: TGTGCCAGCAGCACGGACAGGGAATCTGGCTACACCTTC. As protein: CASSTDRESGYTF.